Detailed here is one TCR beta chain. What it binds is unknown. These data originate in a study of cytomegalovirus exposure and HLA in healthy donors. The wider study: HLA-typed donors contributed around 82 million unique TCRs, which were held in an early data release.

This PCR relied on a set of 60 Vbeta primers and 13 Jbeta primers. Libraries were prepared by immunoSEQ multiplex PCR; TCRdb keeps only in-frame clonotypes and omits some of them. The data contain about 88,000 clones, approximately 77% of them singletons. Study conclusions and caveats: Analysis performed later found 15,000 or so TCR beta sequences associated with HLA alleles at 0.05 false discovery rate.

Germline V CDR1 and CDR2: MDHEN, SYDVKM. CDR3 length: 14 amino acids. J was trimmed by 7 bases and V by 6 bases; bases with no gene match: 8. The receptor was isolated from a woman aged 40 to 49 in good health and CMV-seronegative. The chain carries TRBV28 and TRBJ2-1; 8 bases align to TRBD1. Sequencing was carried out using PBMCs. The CDR3 DNA is TGTGCCAGCAGCAGGCAGGGGGCGAGGAATGAGCAGTTCTTC. Its translation is CASSRQGARNEQFF.